The sequence of this TCR beta chain was determined in a study of TIL therapy for anti-PD-1-resistant metastatic lung cancer (dated by TCRdb to 2020 to 2023). In terms of the full investigation: A median age of approximately 50 years (range about 35-85) and a median tumor PD-L1 proportion score of roughly 6% were recorded among enrolled patients. The cohort was predominantly lung adenocarcinoma, with a few EGFR-mutant and two ALK-rearranged tumors, and half of patients were current or former smokers. A median non-synonymous tumor mutation burden of roughly 1.4 mutations per megabase was determined across the cohort by whole-exome sequencing. Tumor and peripheral blood T cell receptor beta sequencing was used to track clonotypes across tumor, expanded TIL product and serial blood samples. On the study overall, not on this receptor specifically: Because the cohort was highly selected, with more treatment-naive, never-smoker and oncogene-addicted patients than is typical, generalizability is limited. Higher clonality and lower diversity were observed in expanded TIL cultures than in baseline intratumoral T cells (median clonality roughly 6% vs 31%, p < 0.0001). Clonal turnover during TIL culture was high, and many clones enriched in the product were not detected in the baseline tumor, suggesting clonal contraction rather than faithful expansion. The study protocol defined all tumor marker inferences as exploratory.

TCR beta CDR3 regions were amplified from genomic DNA with the immunoSEQ v3 hsTCRB kit using bias-controlled multiplex PCR. The TCR libraries were sequenced on an Illumina NextSeq 500 to around 1.9 million read pairs for survey level or roughly 4.5-6 million read pairs for deep level. For the original study's pipeline: Clonality was reported by immunoSEQ Analyzer software, which also assigned V, D and J genes and filtered out non-productive sequences. Repertoires of infused TIL and blood were compared using productive Simpson clonality and the Morisita overlap index of productive TRB rearrangements. The source is immuneACCESS, and TCRdb retained only in-frame sequences with V and J called. Part of the clones is not carried over; for the studies checked, unresolved V genes explain less than half of this, and the remainder is unexplained. Clonal size and the V and J genes are those of that table, whereas D and trimming came from the DNA. This sample lists approximately 23,000 clones; 63% were detected once. The leading ten clones occupy around 16% of the sample.

The germline V gene encodes CDR1 LNHDA and CDR2 SQIVND (reference sequence). The germline ends are 13 bases apart after V is trimmed by 5 bases and J by 0 bases. The CDR3, cysteine through phenylalanine, is 15 amino acids long. CDR3 DNA is the only sequence kept; it has 45 bases, read in frame from the first base. Concerning this clone itself: This receptor's antigen is unknown. It has no much larger one-base neighbor in the sample; base qualities were not kept.

In light of the paper, this sample's time point label describes: pre-treatment sample, taken before nivolumab and TIL therapy. Baseline tumor samples were excised metastases, mostly pleural nodules or supraclavicular lymph nodes, from the same resection used to grow TIL. Before any PD-1/PD-L1 blockade was given, tumors were harvested, nivolumab was then administered, and patients who progressed went on to receive lymphodepletion, an infusion of expanded TIL, and IL-2. Between October 2017 and early 2020, a dual-center phase I trial enrolled adults who had stage 4 NSCLC. Samples were obtained from a single-arm, open-label phase I trial in which tumor-infiltrating lymphocyte therapy with nivolumab was evaluated in advanced non-small cell lung cancer. Parts of each resected tumor were snap-frozen in liquid nitrogen and kept at -80 degrees C. Tumor regions of interest were selected on H&E sections by laser-capture macrodissection, were pulverized into roughly 16 mg aliquots, and were extracted with Qiagen Allprep kits.

Here the sequenced sample was tumor tissue, taken at baseline. This chain joins TRBV19 to TRBJ1-1; TRBD1 is perhaps the D gene, given 5 matching bases. This sequence was found in a woman between 25 and 85 years old with non-small cell lung cancer. The CDR3 protein: CASSPWGRMNTEAFF. The DNA sequence is as follows: TGTGCCAGTAGTCCATGGGGACGGATGAACACTGAAGCTTTCTTT.